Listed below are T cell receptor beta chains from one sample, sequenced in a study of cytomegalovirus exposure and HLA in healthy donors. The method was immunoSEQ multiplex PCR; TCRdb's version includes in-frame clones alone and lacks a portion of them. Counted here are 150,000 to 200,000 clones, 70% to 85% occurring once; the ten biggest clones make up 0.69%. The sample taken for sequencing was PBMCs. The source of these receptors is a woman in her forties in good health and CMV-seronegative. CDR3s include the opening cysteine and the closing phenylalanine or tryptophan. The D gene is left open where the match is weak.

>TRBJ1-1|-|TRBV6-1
TGTGCCAGCAGTGAATCAATGGGGGGACTGGGAGCTTTCTTT
CASSESMGGLGAFF
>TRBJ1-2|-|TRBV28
TGTGCCAGCAGTTTTGGGGGCAGTGACTATGGCTACACCTTC
CASSFGGSDYGYTF
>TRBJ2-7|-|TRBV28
TGTGCCAGCAGTACCACGAGCTCCTACGAGCAGTACTTC
CASSTTSSYEQYF
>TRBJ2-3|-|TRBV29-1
TGCAGCGTTGAAGAGTCTGCGTATAGCACAGATACGCAGTATTTT
CSVEESAYSTDTQYF
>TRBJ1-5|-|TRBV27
TGTGCCAGCAGTCCGATGAGCGGCAATCAGCCCCAGCATTTT
CASSPMSGNQPQHF
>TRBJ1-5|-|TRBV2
-
CASRSFSGRAGQPQHF
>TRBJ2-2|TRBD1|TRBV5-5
TGTGCCAGCAGCTCATGGACAGGGGGGGCCGGGGAGCTGTTTTTT
CASSSWTGGAGELFF
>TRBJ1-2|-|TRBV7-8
TGTGCCAGCAGCTCTGAACAGGGTTTTAACTATGGCTACACCTTC
CASSSEQGFNYGYTF
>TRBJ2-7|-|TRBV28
TGTGCCAGCAAGGGGAACAGACTCTCCTACGAGCAGTACTTC
CASKGNRLSYEQYF
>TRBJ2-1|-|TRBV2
TGTGCCAGCAGTGAAGCGTCTTATGAGCAGTTCTTC
CASSEASYEQFF
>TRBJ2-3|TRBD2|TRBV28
TGTGCCAGCAGTTCGGGGGGTCGGACAGATACGCAGTATTTT
CASSSGGRTDTQYF
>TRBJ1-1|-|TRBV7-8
TGTGCCAGCAGCTTATCCCGGACAGTGAACACTGAAGCTTTCTTT
CASSLSRTVNTEAFF
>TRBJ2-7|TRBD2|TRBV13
TGTGCCAGCAGCTTGGTAGCGGGAACGTACGAGCAGTACTTC
CASSLVAGTYEQYF
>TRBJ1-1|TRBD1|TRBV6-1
TGTGCCAGCAGTGTGAGGGACAGGGGAACTGAAGCTTTCTTT
CASSVRDRGTEAFF
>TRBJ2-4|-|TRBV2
TGTGCCAGCAGTGAAGCGGGGCTAGCCAAAAACATTCAGTACTTC
CASSEAGLAKNIQYF
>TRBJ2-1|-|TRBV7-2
TGTGCCAGCAGCTTCCAGGGGACGAGAGGCAGTTCGTTCTTC
CASSFQGTRGSSFF
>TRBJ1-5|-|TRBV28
TGTGCCAGCAGCCCCGTTATGGGGGCTAACAATCAGCCCCAGCATTTT
CASSPVMGANNQPQHF
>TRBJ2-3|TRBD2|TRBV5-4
TGTGCCAGCAGCTTCCCCGGGACTAGCGGGATGGGCACAGATACGCAGTATTTT
CASSFPGTSGMGTDTQYF
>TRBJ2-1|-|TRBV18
TGTGCCAGCTCACCCGCTGTCGGGACTCCCCACAATGAGCAGTTCTTC
CASSPAVGTPHNEQFF
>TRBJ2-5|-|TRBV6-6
TGTGCCAGCAGTTACACCCTAGGGGGACGGTCCCCCTCGCAGTACTTC
CASSYTLGGRSPSQYF
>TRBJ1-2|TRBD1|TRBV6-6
TGTGCCAGCAGTTCTACACAGGGGGCGGTCGGCTACACCTTC
CASSSTQGAVGYTF
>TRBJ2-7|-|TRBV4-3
TGCGCCAGCAGCCCGGACAGAGCTACGAGTAGAGGGCAGTACTTC
CASSPDRATSRGQYF
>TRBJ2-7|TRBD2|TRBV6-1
TGTGCCAGCAGTCGGACTAGCGGGAGCTCCTACGAGCAGTACTTC
CASSRTSGSSYEQYF
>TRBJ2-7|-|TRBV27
TGTGCCAGCATCTTTGACAACCGGGACTGCCCATGGGAGCAGTACTTC
CASIFDNRDCPWEQYF